One sample yielded the 22 T cell receptor beta chains listed below, sequenced in a study of identical twins. TCRdb re-called the 5' RACE reads with MiXCR, one entry per CDR3 protein. The sample lists 450,000 to 500,000 distinct CDR3 sequences, about 13% occurring once. This sample also belongs to another study, concerning yellow fever vaccine responses in identical twins.

Sequencing was carried out using CD4+ T cells sorted from blood. The receptors shown here come from a woman younger than 35 in good health.

This clonotype was seen only a few times. This chain uses TRBV12-3 or TRBV12-4 with TRBJ2-1, with 13 bases identical to TRBD2. The CDR3 has 16 amino acids. Unmatched junction bases numbered 5, after V lost 0 bases and J lost 9 bases. CDR3 in DNA: TGTGCCAGCAGTTTAGCCACTAGCGGGAGGGCCTCTGAGCAGTTCTTC. As protein: CASSLATSGRASEQFF.

The chain uses TRBV5-1 and TRBJ2-7; 8 bases are shared with TRBD2. This CDR3 is 12 amino acids long. CDR1 and CDR2 from the germline V gene are SGHRS and YFSETQ. Losses at the gene ends were 4 bases for V and 6 bases for J; bases not matched to a gene: 3. The CDR3 region has the DNA TGCGCCAGCAGCCGGGAGGGCGGCGAGCAGTACTTC. This translates into CASSREGGEQYF.

This clonotype was found many times. J is TRBJ2-5 and V is TRBV11-2; 12 nucleotides agree with TRBD2. The trim removed 5 bases at V and 7 bases at J, leaving 8 bases unmatched. Looked up from germline, CDR1 is SGHAT and CDR2 is FQNNGV. This CDR3 comprises 15 residues. Here the CDR3 reads CASSRTSGGIGTQYF. The CDR3 DNA reads TGTGCCAGCAGCCGTACTAGCGGGGGGATTGGGACCCAGTACTTC.

This clonotype was found a few times. This sequence joins TRBV7-2 and TRBJ2-2; no clear D. V was clipped by 5 bases and J by 6 bases, with 10 bases between them. The CDR3 is 13 residues long. Germline loops: CDR1 SGHTA, CDR2 FQGNSA. Here the CDR3 reads CASSLGRAGELFF. In nucleotides, the CDR3 is TGTGCCAGCAGCCTAGGACGGGCCGGGGAGCTGTTTTTT.

This clonotype was seen more than once but under ten times. The chain recombines TRBV28 with TRBJ2-7, with D tentatively TRBD2 (6 bases). The CDR3 totals 17 residues. Germline-derived CDR1 and CDR2 are MDHEN and SYDVKM. V gave up 2 bases and J gave up 0 bases, with 17 bases separating them. CDR3 sequence: CASSLVSGAGSSYEQYF. CDR3 coding DNA: TGTGCCAGCAGTTTAGTCTCGGGAGCGGGTTCCTCCTACGAGCAGTACTTC.

This clonotype is a singleton in its sample. V usage is TRBV5-4 and J usage is TRBJ2-5; tentative D call: TRBD1 (6 bases). CDR1 and CDR2 (germline): SGHNT, YYREEE (reference sequence). Trimming cost V 2 bases and J 1 base, with 15 bases left between them. This CDR3 region has 16 residues. In DNA, the CDR3 is TGTGCCAGCAGCTTCCCCCAGGGGATGGGCCAAGAGACCCAGTACTTC. Its translation: CASSFPQGMGQETQYF.

In its sample, this clonotype was seen a few times. The chain couples TRBV11-2 to TRBJ2-2, with 8 bases that match TRBD2. Germline trimming cut 3 bases from V and 2 bases from J; bases unmatched to any gene: 2. CDR1 and CDR2 from the germline V gene are SGHAT and FQNNGV. CDR3 length: 15 residues. CDR3 sequence (DNA): TGTGCCAGCAGCTTCACTAGCGGAAACACCGGGGAGCTGTTTTTT. Translation gives CASSFTSGNTGELFF.

Details on this clonotype: At one end, the junction sequence differs from germline, possibly due to a read error. This chain uses TRBV20-1 with TRBJ2-5; no definite D call. The germline gives CDR1 DFQATT, CDR2 SNEGSKA (reference sequence). The CDR3 is made up of 11 amino acids. As DNA, the CDR3 is TGCAGTGCTAGGCTTCGTGAGACCCAGTATTTC. Translated: CSARLRETQYF.

A few counts support this clonotype. The chain employs TRBV7-2 and TRBJ2-7; 7 nucleotides align to TRBD2. This CDR3 comprises 14 residues. V shed 3 bases and J 3 bases; nucleotides not matched to a gene: 5. Germline-derived CDR1 and CDR2 are SGHTA and FQGNSA. The CDR3 DNA follows: TGTGCCAGCAGCTTTGGGGCTAGCGGCTACGAGCAGTACTTC. Translation gives CASSFGASGYEQYF.

This chain links TRBV3-1 with TRBJ2-3, with D tentatively TRBD1 (5 bases). Trimming left V 1 base short and J 7 bases short, with 15 bases between. The length of the CDR3 is 15 residues. CDR1 LGHDT and CDR2 YNNKEL come from the germline V gene (reference sequence). CDR3 protein: CASSQGYPVGHTQYF. CDR3 DNA: TGTGCCAGCAGCCAAGGGTACCCGGTGGGGCATACGCAGTATTTT.

The chain joins TRBV27 to TRBJ2-3, with D unresolved. The length of the CDR3 is 13 residues. V shed 5 bases and J shed 5 bases, with 11 bases lying between them. Germline V gene sequence: CDR1 MNHEY, CDR2 SMNVEV (reference sequence). The CDR3: CASSPNAGDTQYF. Written as DNA, the CDR3 is TGTGCCAGCAGTCCAAATGCCGGAGATACGCAGTATTTT.

The chain is built from TRBV5-1 and TRBJ2-1; D might be TRBD1 (5 bases). Looked up from germline, CDR1 is SGHRS and CDR2 is YFSETQ. Trimming pared 0 bases from V and 5 bases from J, leaving 9 bases between. The CDR3 sequence is 14 residues long. The CDR3: CASSLDTGNNEQFF. The CDR3 DNA sequence: TGCGCCAGCAGCTTGGATACAGGAAACAATGAGCAGTTCTTC.

Many counts were recorded for this clonotype. The V call is TRBV5-1, the J call TRBJ2-5; the D gene could be TRBD1 or TRBD2 (5 bases each). The ends were cut back, 7 bases at V and 4 bases at J, with 11 bases in the middle. The germline CDR1 and CDR2 sequences are SGHRS and YFSETQ. This CDR3 region has 12 residues. CDR3 protein: CASCRDVETQYF. DNA of the CDR3: TGCGCCAGCTGCCGGGACGTAGAGACCCAGTACTTC.

The chain is built from TRBV5-1 and TRBJ1-1, with 10 bases matching TRBD1. The junction had 9 bases not matched to a gene; V was cut back by 8 bases and J by 5 bases. Germline V gives CDR1 SGHRS, CDR2 YFSETQ. This CDR3 has 14 amino acids. The CDR3 nucleotides read TGCGCCAGTTCTGACAGGGGGCGAACGACTGAAGCTTTCTTT. It is translated as CASSDRGRTTEAFF.

The chain joins TRBV29-1 to TRBJ1-1; D remains ambiguous. Germline CDR1 is SQVTM and CDR2 is ANQGSEA. V lost 8 bases to trimming and J lost 7 bases, with 17 bases between them. The CDR3 sequence is 12 residues long. The CDR3 DNA reads TGCAGCTCGGACCCCCGGGAGAGTGAAGCTTTCTTT. It yields the protein CSSDPRESEAFF. The full variable domain, in which reference TRBV29-1 and TRBJ1-1 provide the parts outside the CDR3, is SAVISQKPSRDICQRGTSLTIQCQVDSQVTMMFWYRQQPGQSLTLIATANQGSEATYESGFVIDKFPISRPNLTFSTLTVSNMSPEDSSIYLCSSDPRESEAFFGQGTRLTVV.

This clonotype was seen only a few times. V usage is TRBV24-1 and J usage is TRBJ2-1; 10 nucleotides line up with TRBD1. Germline V gene data show CDR1 as KGHDR and CDR2 as SFDVKD. With V trimmed by 4 bases and J by 4 bases, 6 bases remained unmatched. The CDR3 totals 16 residues. CDR3 in DNA: TGTGCCACCAGTGACGCTGACAGGGGGCTTTACAATGAGCAGTTCTTC. Its protein is CATSDADRGLYNEQFF.

This clonotype was recorded at least ten times. The chain combines TRBV7-8 with TRBJ2-1; 15 bases align to TRBD2. This CDR3 spans 17 amino acids. V was clipped by 5 bases and J by 5 bases; unmatched bases: 7. Germline V gene data show CDR1 as SGHVS and CDR2 as FQNEAQ. The CDR3 here is CASSQGLAGGRDNEQFF. DNA of the CDR3: TGTGCCAGCAGCCAGGGACTAGCGGGAGGCCGAGACAATGAGCAGTTCTTC.

Points on this clonotype: Being one base from a much bigger clone, this may be a read error. V usage is TRBV29-1 and J usage is TRBJ2-7, with 9 bases lining up with TRBD1. Germline CDR1 SQVTM, CDR2 ANQGSEA. This CDR3 is 13 amino acids long. The chain's CDR3 is CRVTGGVMYEQYF. The CDR3, as DNA: TGCAGAGTGACAGGGGGGGTAATGTACGAGCAGTACTTC.

This clonotype was counted a few times. The rearrangement joins TRBV24-1 to TRBJ1-5; 7 bases agree with TRBD1. The CDR3 has 13 residues. Trimming at V came to 5 bases and at J to 6 bases, leaving 3 bases not matched to a gene. CDR1 and CDR2 (germline): KGHDR, SFDVKD. CDR3 coding DNA: TGTGCCACCAGTGGACAGGGAGGTCAGCCCCAGCATTTT. Translating gives CATSGQGGQPQHF.

This clonotype came up once. The rearrangement links TRBV7-2 to TRBJ2-2; TRBD2 is a possible D gene (5 bases). CDR1 SGHTA and CDR2 FQGNSA come from the germline V gene. V gave up 5 bases and J gave up 3 bases, with 16 bases separating them. CDR3 size: 16 residues. The CDR3 bases are TGTGCCAGCAGCCCGCGAGGGATCGGGTACACCGGGGAGCTGTTTTTT. Protein: CASSPRGIGYTGELFF.

Ten or more counts support this clonotype. The chain employs TRBV28 and TRBJ2-3, with TRBD2 matching 13 bases. Germline values: CDR1 MDHEN, CDR2 SYDVKM. CDR3 length equals 16 residues. V lost 5 bases, J lost 4 bases, and 6 bases stayed unmatched. The CDR3 protein is CASSHLLAGGPDTQYF. CDR3 in DNA: TGTGCCAGCAGTCACTTACTAGCGGGGGGGCCAGATACGCAGTATTTT.

This chain connects TRBV7-2 to TRBJ2-7; 13 bases align to TRBD2. V was clipped by 3 bases and J by 5 bases; unmatched bases: 7. The CDR3 contains 16 residues. Germline assignment: CDR1 SGHTA and CDR2 FQGNSA. The CDR3 nucleotides read TGTGCCAGCAGCTTCACTAGCGGGAGGGTCGGCGACGAGCAGTACTTC. This encodes CASSFTSGRVGDEQYF.